The T cell receptor beta chain under discussion was sequenced for a study of CD8 T cells in ankylosing spondylitis (dated 2017 in TCRdb). Describing the broader study: The study set out to find disease-linked TCR variants by profiling T cell receptor beta repertoires in ankylosing spondylitis patients and healthy donors. The full study cohort was made up of about 24 ankylosing spondylitis patients and more than 90 healthy donors. Peripheral blood was sampled, and synovial fluid was also collected from ankylosing spondylitis patients. Here is what the overall study found, with its caveats: A TCR beta motif of about 8 highly homologous amino acid variants appeared characteristic of blood from ankylosing spondylitis patients. The disease-linked clones showed a CD8+ phenotype and occurred at relatively low frequencies in peripheral blood. Some of the motif variants had been reported before in the synovial fluid and blood of reactive arthritis patients, a finding that suggests common disease-initiation mechanisms. Significant enrichment of the disease-linked clones was reported in matched synovial fluid samples from ankylosing spondylitis patients.

From the cysteine up to the phenylalanine, the CDR3 has a length of 14 residues. Only the CDR3 part of the read is kept: 42 bases, read in frame from the first base. The CDR1 and CDR2 encoded by the germline V gene (reference sequence) are DFQATT and SNEGSKA. Between the V and J ends, shortened by 5 bases and 0 bases respectively, the junction contains 14 bases. Data came from an Illumina HiSeq 2500. TCR beta libraries were prepared by quantitative 5'-RACE with molecular barcodes. The original methods were these. A new computational method based on a probabilistic model of VDJ rearrangement was used to identify disease-linked TCR variants. Through fastp at Q25 and MiXCR, TCRdb rebuilt clones from the public reads, retaining in-frame beta chains. Each entry merges the rows of one CDR3 protein and shows their most common DNA and genes. TCRdb, rather than the study authors, made the V and J calls. The sample table shows about 800,000 distinct CDR3 sequences, and about an eighth are seen once. The ten biggest clones cover around 0.51% of the sample.

As for this clonotype: Its antigen is not yet known. There are no base qualities to consult, and no much larger clone falls within one base.

The sequenced sample was blood, either unsorted or a sorted T cell fraction (not recorded which). The source is a male donor with ankylosing spondylitis. This receptor chain uses TRBV20-1 and TRBJ2-7; the best D guess is TRBD2, with 6 bases matching. The CDR3 loop reads CSARSRGSSYEQYF. Here is the DNA: TGCAGTGCTCGTTCTCGGGGGAGCTCCTACGAGCAGTACTTC.